This is a list of T cell receptor beta chains from one sample in a study of Graves' ophthalmopathy and Graves' hyperthyroidism. TCRdb re-called the multiplex PCR reads with MiXCR, one entry per CDR3 protein. This sample carries 450,000 or so distinct CDR3 sequences, under 15% of them seen once, and the ten largest clones take 9.8%. Sequenced: blood. The receptors were gathered from a woman aged 25 to 39 with Graves' ophthalmopathy. The CDR3 runs from the conserved cysteine through the conserved F or W. A D gene is named only where the DNA matches it firmly. Clone size appears in some rows only: once, few, many, or a class for an expanded clone.

TRBJ2-5 NA many TRBV15 CATSREQLTQYF TGTGCCACCAGCAGAGAGCAGTTAACCCAGTACTTC
TRBJ1-5 NA many TRBV7-9 CASSQQHDQPQHF TGTGCCAGCAGCCAACAACACGATCAGCCCCAGCATTTT
TRBJ2-5 NA many TRBV20-1 CSVEQGRVMGETQYF TGCAGTGTAGAACAGGGAAGGGTTATGGGGGAGACCCAGTACTTC
TRBJ2-7 TRBD1 NA TRBV6-1 CASQKGQGVGEQYF TGTGCCAGCCAAAAGGGACAGGGGGTCGGAGAGCAGTACTTC
TRBJ2-7 TRBD2 many TRBV6-5 CASSLAGNQEQYF TGTGCCAGCAGTTTAGCGGGTAATCAGGAGCAGTACTTC
TRBJ1-2 TRBD1 many TRBV29-1 CSVSPGGAEYGYTF TGCAGCGTTTCCCCAGGGGGCGCTGAATATGGCTACACCTTC
TRBJ2-3 TRBD2 NA TRBV6-4 CASSEVGRADTQYF TGTGCCAGCAGTGAAGTAGGGAGGGCAGATACGCAGTATTTT
TRBJ1-1 TRBD1 many TRBV19 CATNRGLEAFF TGTGCCACTAACAGGGGCCTTGAAGCTTTCTTT
TRBJ2-6 NA many TRBV15 CATSKKVGSGANVLTF TGTGCCACCAGTAAGAAGGTGGGGTCTGGGGCCAACGTCCTGACTTTC
TRBJ2-2 TRBD1 many TRBV28 CASNPPGTGRSGELFF TGTGCCAGCAACCCACCCGGGACAGGACGGTCCGGGGAGCTGTTTTTT
TRBJ1-6 NA many TRBV7-8 CASSYQSSYNSPLHF TGTGCCAGCAGCTATCAGAGCTCCTATAATTCACCCCTCCACTTT
TRBJ2-7 TRBD1 many TRBV28 CASLRQGAGEQYF TGTGCCAGCCTTAGGCAGGGGGCTGGTGAGCAGTACTTC
TRBJ1-5 TRBD1 NA TRBV6-2/TRBV6-3 CASSLGQGAYSNQPQHF TGTGCCAGCAGCCTCGGACAGGGAGCATATAGCAATCAGCCCCAGCATTTT
TRBJ2-7 NA many TRBV6-1 CASSEAKRDPIPYEQYF TGTGCCAGCAGTGAAGCGAAACGGGACCCTATACCCTACGAGCAGTACTTC
TRBJ1-2 NA few TRBV30 CAWSVLDSYGYTF TGTGCCTGGAGTGTACTGGACAGCTATGGCTACACCTTC
TRBJ2-5 TRBD2 few TRBV5-1 CASRLTPGLALETQYF TGCGCCAGCAGGCTAACTCCGGGACTAGCTTTAGAGACCCAGTACTTC
TRBJ2-7 NA NA TRBV6-1 CASRKPEGYEQYF TGTGCCAGCAGGAAACCTGAAGGTTACGAGCAGTACTTC
TRBJ1-2 NA many TRBV5-1 CASSGDTYGYTF TGCGCCAGCAGCGGCGACACCTATGGCTACACCTTC
TRBJ1-3 NA many TRBV6-1 CASAGISGNTIYF TGTGCCAGCGCCGGGATCTCTGGAAACACCATATATTTT
TRBJ1-5 NA many TRBV6-1 CASNSGGSIQPQHF TGTGCCAGTAACAGCGGGGGGAGTATTCAGCCCCAGCATTTT
TRBJ2-3 TRBD2 few TRBV9 CASSVVAAGGTDTQYF TGTGCCAGCAGCGTAGTAGCAGCGGGGGGCACAGATACGCAGTATTTT
TRBJ2-5 TRBD2 NA TRBV20-1 CSARPSGKETQYF TGCAGTGCTAGGCCTAGCGGGAAAGAGACCCAGTACTTC
TRBJ1-5 NA many TRBV12-3/TRBV12-4 CASSHFRDPPQPQHF TGTGCCAGCAGCCATTTCCGGGACCCACCGCAGCCCCAGCATTTT
TRBJ2-7 NA many TRBV5-1 CASSLEYSGADEQYF TGCGCCAGCAGCTTGGAATATTCGGGGGCGGACGAGCAGTACTTC
TRBJ1-1 NA many TRBV6-1 CASSERVTNTEAFF TGTGCCAGCAGTGAAAGGGTTACGAACACTGAAGCTTTCTTT
TRBJ1-1 NA many TRBV11-2 CASSFVGGTEAFF TGTGCCAGCAGCTTTGTAGGGGGCACTGAAGCTTTCTTT